Reported below is one T cell receptor beta chain. Its specificity is unknown. The V gene's germline CDR1 is SGHTA and CDR2 FQGNSA. V lost 4 bases and J lost 7, with 17 bases in between. CDR3 length: 15 amino acids. Here immunoSEQ multiplex PCR was the method, and the copy in TCRdb shows in-frame clones only, minus some. This table has roughly 86,000 clones, 80% to 95% appearing once. The entry originates in a study of OX40 agonist ivuxolimab in advanced cancers. Study at large: The patients got ivuxolimab, which is an agonistic anti-OX40 (CD134) antibody. Across the patients, intravenous ivuxolimab was delivered every 2 weeks at 0.01 to 10 mg/kg. Allowance was made for prior anti-PD-1, anti-PD-L1 or anti-CTLA-4 therapy, and 35% to 40% had some. Study results and caveats: Among T cells, CD8+ cells averaged more expanded clones than CD4+ cells.

The chain couples TRBV7-2 to TRBJ2-1, with D possibly TRBD2 on 5 matching bases. The sequence was obtained from an adult with an advanced solid tumor such as melanoma, head and neck, liver or kidney cancer. The sequencing here drew on CD4+ or CD8+ T cells sorted from blood, taken in a trial of the OX40 agonist ivuxolimab. The CDR3 DNA sequence: TGTGCCAGCAGCTCCGGACTGGGCTTGTGGAATGAGCAGTTCTTC. Translation gives CASSSGLGLWNEQFF.